The sequence of this TCR beta chain was determined in a study of blood T cells in healthy people across ages. Across the whole study: With template switching, about one barcoded beta molecule was captured per two T cells.

A second PCR, run for about 6 to 11 cycles, used a sample-barcoded 5' primer plus a J-beta primer mix. TCRdb fed the 5' RACE reads into MiXCR, producing one record per CDR3 protein. Among fewer than 2,000,000 distinct CDR3 sequences listed, about two fifths were seen once. Findings and limits, study-wide: Roughly linearly, TCR beta diversity per million T cells fell as age increased. Diversity estimates drawn from one million T cells were deemed underestimates. The unknown donor CMV status may have confounded expanded clonotype changes.

There are a few counts of this clonotype. Its antigen is currently unknown. The CDR3 spans 16 residues. Deletions cut 5 bases from V and 1 base from J, with 15 bases between. Germline V lookup: CDR1 MDHEN, CDR2 SYDVKM. The source of this sequence is a human donor in good health. The rearrangement links TRBV28 to TRBJ2-4, with D possibly TRBD1 on 6 matching bases. Sequenced material: blood. CDR3 DNA: TGTGCCAGCAGTAACAGGGAGTTCAGGGCCAAAAACATTCAGTACTTC. Protein product: CASSNREFRAKNIQYF.